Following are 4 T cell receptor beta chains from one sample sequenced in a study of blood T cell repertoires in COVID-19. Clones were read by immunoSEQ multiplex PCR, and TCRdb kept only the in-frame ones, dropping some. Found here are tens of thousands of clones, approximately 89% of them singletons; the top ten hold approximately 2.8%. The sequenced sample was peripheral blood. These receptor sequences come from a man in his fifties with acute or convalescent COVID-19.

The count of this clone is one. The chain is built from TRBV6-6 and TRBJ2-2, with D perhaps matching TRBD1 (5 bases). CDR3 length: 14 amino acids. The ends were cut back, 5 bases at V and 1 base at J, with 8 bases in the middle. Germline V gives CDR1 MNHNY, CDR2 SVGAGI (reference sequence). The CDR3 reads CASSHQGNTGELFF. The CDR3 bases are TGTGCCAGCAGTCATCAGGGGAACACCGGGGAGCTGTTTTTT.

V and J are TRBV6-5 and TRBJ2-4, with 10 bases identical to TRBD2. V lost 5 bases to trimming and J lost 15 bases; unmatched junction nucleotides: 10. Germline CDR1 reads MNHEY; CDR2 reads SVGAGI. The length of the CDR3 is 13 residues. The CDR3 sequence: CASSKTSGQTLYF. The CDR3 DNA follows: TGTGCCAGCAGTAAGACTAGCGGGCAGACGCTGTACTTC.

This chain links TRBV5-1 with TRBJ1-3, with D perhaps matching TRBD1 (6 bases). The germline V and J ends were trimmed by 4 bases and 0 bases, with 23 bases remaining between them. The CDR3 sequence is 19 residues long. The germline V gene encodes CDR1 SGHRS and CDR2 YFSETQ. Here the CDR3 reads CASSRQETTNLLSGNTIYF. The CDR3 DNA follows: TGCGCCAGCAGCCGACAGGAGACAACCAATCTTCTCTCTGGAAACACCATATATTTT.

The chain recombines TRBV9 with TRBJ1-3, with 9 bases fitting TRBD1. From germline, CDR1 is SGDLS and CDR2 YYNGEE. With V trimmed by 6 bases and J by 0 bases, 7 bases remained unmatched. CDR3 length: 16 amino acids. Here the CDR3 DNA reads TGTGCCAGCACCTCAGACAGGGGGATCTCTGGAAACACCATATATTTT. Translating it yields CASTSDRGISGNTIYF.